Below, 14 T cell receptor beta chains from the same sample are listed, as sequenced in a study of T cells in Graves' hyperthyroidism and ophthalmopathy. Researchers took RNA transcripts and amplified the TCR beta CDR3 regions from them. In the first-round RT-PCR of the TCR CDR3, the HTBI primer set was used. TCRdb itself ran the multiplex PCR reads through MiXCR, one entry per CDR3 protein. The data hold more than 50,000 distinct CDR3 sequences, with just under 50% observed a single time. What was sequenced was blood. These receptors were collected from a woman in her 30s with Graves' ophthalmopathy.

About this clonotype itself: The junction and the germline gene differ at one end; a read error may be behind it. This sequence joins TRBV20-1 and TRBJ1-3; no firm D call. In germline, CDR1 is DFQATT, CDR2 SNEGSKA (reference sequence). The CDR3 consists of 13 residues. Here the CDR3 DNA reads TGCAGTGCTATGGGTCGCTCTGGAAATACCATATATTTT. It translates to CSAMGRSGNTIYF.

For this clonotype: This is likely a read error, given that the CDR3 carries no conserved phenylalanine or tryptophan at its end. The DNA is omitted, as the CDR3 cannot be located on it reliably, and the CDR3 follows TCRdb's listing. The V call is TRBV5-5, the J call TRBJ1-4; the table assigns TRBD1, which was not confirmed against the DNA. Germline-derived CDR1 and CDR2 are SGHKS and YYEKEE (reference sequence). The CDR3 numbers 9 amino acids, ends counted. The CDR3 protein is CASSLTGKV.

The V and J genes are TRBV9 and TRBJ2-3; D is perhaps TRBD1 or TRBD2 (5 bases each). V was trimmed by 3 bases and J by 0 bases, leaving 8 bases between them. Looked up from germline, CDR1 is SGDLS and CDR2 is YYNGEE. The CDR3 extends over 14 amino acids. CDR3 sequence (DNA): TGTGCCAGCAGCGCCAGGGACAGCACAGATACGCAGTATTTT. Translated: CASSARDSTDTQYF.

This clonotype has ten or more counts. The chain joins TRBV6-1 to TRBJ2-7; 11 bases are a match to TRBD2. Germline values: CDR1 MNHNS, CDR2 SASEGT. Losses at the gene ends were 7 bases for V and 0 bases for J; bases not matched to a gene: 11. This CDR3 comprises 17 residues. CDR3: CASMGPELAGDSYEQYF. The CDR3, as DNA: TGTGCCAGCATGGGTCCAGAACTAGCGGGAGACTCCTACGAGCAGTACTTC.

A few counts support this clonotype. V usage is TRBV30 and J usage is TRBJ1-5, with D perhaps TRBD1 (6 bases). This CDR3 is 14 amino acids long. V lost 1 base to trimming and J lost 1 base, with 8 bases between them. From germline, CDR1 is GTSNPN and CDR2 SVGIG (reference sequence). The CDR3 loop reads CAWSGGQSNQPQHF. DNA for the CDR3: TGTGCCTGGAGTGGGGGGCAGAGCAATCAGCCCCAGCATTTT.

The table lists this clonotype with many counts. The chain links TRBV28 to TRBJ2-7, with 9 bases fitting TRBD2. The germline gives CDR1 MDHEN, CDR2 SYDVKM. Unmatched junction bases numbered 10, after V lost 9 bases and J lost 1 base. The CDR3 runs to 15 residues. CDR3 in amino acids: CASREGAGGSYEQYF. CDR3 DNA sequence: TGTGCCAGTAGGGAAGGGGCGGGAGGGTCCTACGAGCAGTACTTC.

With respect to this clonotype: A much larger clone lies a single base off, so this may be a read error. V usage is TRBV28 and J usage is TRBJ1-2, with D possibly TRBD1 on 5 matching bases. The CDR3 totals 14 residues. Germline V gives CDR1 MDHEN, CDR2 SYDVKM. The CDR3: CASSPGTATEGCTF. DNA for the CDR3: TGTGCCAGCAGTCCTGGGACCGCGACGGAGGGCTGCACCTTC.

This clonotype was seen many times. The V gene is TRBV2, the J gene TRBJ2-3, with TRBD1 matching 7 bases. Germline assignment: CDR1 SNHLY and CDR2 FYNNEI. Trimming at V came to 5 bases and at J to 6 bases, leaving 8 bases not matched to a gene. The CDR3 is made up of 14 amino acids. In DNA form, the CDR3 reads TGTGCCAGCAGTCTTATGACAGGGTTGGATACGCAGTATTTT. This gives the protein CASSLMTGLDTQYF.

The chain combines TRBV5-6 with TRBJ2-3, with D unclear. Germline V CDR1 and CDR2: SGHDT, YYEEEE. Trimming cost V 4 bases and J 4 bases, with 10 bases left between them. This CDR3 is built from 13 residues. The CDR3 DNA reads TGTGCCAGCAGCCTCTCAGGCTCAGATACGCAGTATTTT. Protein sequence: CASSLSGSDTQYF.

This clonotype was found many times. The chain is built from TRBV28 and TRBJ2-7; TRBD1 matches at 8 bases. Germline CDR1 reads MDHEN; CDR2 reads SYDVKM. V gave up 6 bases and J gave up 6 bases; unmatched junction bases: 4. The CDR3 is 12 residues long. CDR3 bases: TGTGCCAGCAGACGACAGGGGTCCGAGCAGTACTTC. Its protein product is CASRRQGSEQYF.

This sequence joins TRBV20-1 and TRBJ2-5, with TRBD2 matching over 13 bases. This CDR3 is built from 14 residues. J was trimmed by 5 bases and V by 3 bases; bases with no gene match: 3. Germline V CDR1 and CDR2: DFQATT, SNEGSKA (reference sequence). Written as DNA, the CDR3 is TGCAGTGCTAGTGTGACTAGCGGGAGGGAGACCCAGTACTTC. Protein sequence: CSASVTSGRETQYF.

The table lists this clonotype with a few counts. No conserved phenylalanine or tryptophan ends this CDR3, so it is likely a read error. Because the CDR3's place on the DNA is in doubt, the DNA is left out and the CDR3 is given as listed by TCRdb. The chain carries TRBV5-1 and TRBJ2-7. Termini included, the CDR3 measures 8 amino acids. CDR1 is SGHRS, CDR2 YFSETQ, per germline. The CDR3 region is CASSPVPI.

For this clonotype: It may be a read error: a sequence one base away is much more abundant. The genes are TRBV6-5 and TRBJ1-2, with TRBD1 as a possible D gene (6 bases). Germline loops: CDR1 MNHEY, CDR2 SVGAGI. CDR3 size: 18 residues. V was pared by 3 bases and J by 2 bases, with 22 bases between. The CDR3 loop is CASSYSRPGESGNYGYTF. In nucleotides, the CDR3 is TGTGCCAGCAGTTATTCTCGGCCAGGGGAGTCAGGGAACTATGGCTACACCTTC.

This clonotype occurred many times. This chain links TRBV5-1 with TRBJ1-5; D gene uncertain. The CDR3 runs 13 residues. Germline CDR1 and CDR2: SGHRS and YFSETQ. V lost 3 bases and J 0 bases, leaving 4 bases between the germline ends. The CDR3 DNA is TGCGCCAGCAGCTGGGATAGCAATCAGCCCCAGCATTTT. Its protein is CASSWDSNQPQHF.